This TCR beta chain came from a study of blood T cell repertoires in COVID-19. Across the study: Both acute and convalescent COVID-19 samples were obtained from the United States, Italy and Spain.

Trimming removed 7 bases from V and 6 bases from J, with 12 bases in between. CDR3 size: 11 residues. Germline lookup yields CDR1 DFQATT and CDR2 SNEGSKA (reference sequence). The repertoire was sequenced with immunoSEQ multiplex PCR; TCRdb's copy has only in-frame clones and lacks some. Among under 300,000 clones listed, over 75% were seen once. The gene calls are TRBV20-1 and TRBJ1-1; tentative D call: TRBD1 (6 bases). What was sequenced was peripheral blood. The sequence was collected from a woman in her sixties or seventies with acute or convalescent COVID-19. For the CDR3, the DNA is TGCAGTGTAGGGGGAGTCCCTGAAGCTTTCTTT. Translated, it gives CSVGGVPEAFF.